Listed here are 27 T cell receptor beta chains from one sample, sequenced in a study of cytomegalovirus exposure and HLA in healthy donors. The PCR contained 60 Vbeta and 13 Jbeta primers. Produced via immunoSEQ multiplex PCR; TCRdb's table is partial and in-frame only. In all, the sample yields 150,000 to 200,000 clones. Material: PBMCs. These receptors were collected from a woman younger than 30 in good health and CMV-seropositive.

The chain employs TRBV27 and TRBJ1-3; D perhaps matches TRBD1 (5 bases). CDR1 MNHEY and CDR2 SMNVEV come from the germline V gene (reference sequence). CDR3 length: 15 residues. The ends were cut back, 6 bases at V and 0 bases at J, with 12 bases in the middle. The CDR3 reads CASRGGTVSGNTIYF. CDR3 nucleotide sequence: TGTGCCAGCAGGGGGGGGACGGTCTCTGGAAACACCATATATTTT.

The chain has TRBV19 and TRBJ2-7; 10 nucleotides align to TRBD1. Trimming removed 4 bases from V and 4 bases from J; junction bases left unmatched: 7. This CDR3 contains 15 residues. Germline CDR1 LNHDA, CDR2 SQIVND (reference sequence). CDR3 loop: CASSNRDRGLYEQYF. CDR3 nucleotide sequence: TGTGCCAGTAGTAACCGGGACAGGGGTTTGTACGAGCAGTACTTC.

The genes are TRBV6-5 and TRBJ1-6; 8 bases agree with TRBD1. Germline trimming cut 5 bases from V and 4 bases from J; bases unmatched to any gene: 4. CDR3 size: 15 residues. Per the germline V gene, CDR1 is MNHEY and CDR2 is SVGAGI. The CDR3 loop is CASSVGQGYNSPLHF. CDR3 coding DNA: TGTGCCAGCAGTGTCGGACAGGGATATAATTCACCCCTCCACTTT.

The genes are TRBV27 and TRBJ1-2; 10 bases fit TRBD1. The length of the CDR3 is 14 residues. Trimming took 6 bases from V and 5 from J; bases not matched to a gene: 6. Germline loops: CDR1 MNHEY, CDR2 SMNVEV (reference sequence). The CDR3 DNA reads TGTGCCAGCAGCCGACAGGGGGCCTCTTATGGCTACACCTTC. Translation: CASSRQGASYGYTF.

The V call is TRBV6-1, the J call TRBJ1-5, with a possible D match to TRBD1 (6 bases). Germline V gene data show CDR1 as MNHNS and CDR2 as SASEGT. Trimming stripped 5 bases from V and 8 bases from J, with 13 bases between. The CDR3 consists of 13 residues. CDR3 in amino acids: CASSLRGTEPQHF. The CDR3 nucleotides are TGTGCCAGCAGTCTCAGGGGCACGGAGCCCCAGCATTTT.

The chain combines TRBV28 with TRBJ2-7; D is uncertain. V lost 3 bases and J 0 bases, leaving 12 bases between the germline ends. CDR3 size: 15 residues. CDR1 and CDR2 (germline): MDHEN, SYDVKM. The CDR3 DNA follows: TGTGCCAGCAGTTTGGGTAGAGGCTTCTCCTACGAGCAGTACTTC. This sequence encodes CASSLGRGFSYEQYF. Complete variable domain (other parts from reference TRBV28 and TRBJ2-7): DVKVTQSSRYLVKRTGEKVFLECVQDMDHENMFWYRQDPGLGLRLIYFSYDVKMKEKGDIPEGYSVSREKKERFSLILESASTNQTSMYLCASSLGRGFSYEQYFGPGTRLTVT.

This chain joins TRBV5-1 and TRBJ2-4, with 7 bases that match TRBD1. Germline values: CDR1 SGHRS, CDR2 YFSETQ. V lost 1 base and J lost 5; bases outside the gene matches: 3. CDR3 size: 14 residues. The CDR3: CASSLSTGENIQYF. In nucleotides, the CDR3 is TGCGCCAGCAGCTTGAGTACAGGGGAAAACATTCAGTACTTC.

This chain links TRBV4-1 with TRBJ2-5; 9 bases match TRBD2. The end of the DNA is better explained by TRBJ2-7, so the J call may be wrong. The CDR3 has 18 residues. Germline CDR1 MGHRA, CDR2 YSYEKL. The CDR3 DNA sequence: TGCGCCAGCAGCCAAGATGCTAGCGGGGCCCTCCCCGGGGACGAGCAGTACTTC. This encodes CASSQDASGALPGDEQYF.

The chain employs TRBV28 and TRBJ2-5; D possibly corresponds to TRBD1 (6 bases). The DNA end lines up better with TRBJ2-7; the J call may be wrong. Germline V gives CDR1 MDHEN, CDR2 SYDVKM. The CDR3 is 13 residues long. This CDR3 reads CASSLTGLNEQYF. In nucleotides, the CDR3 is TGTGCCAGCAGCCTTACAGGGCTTAACGAGCAGTACTTC.

The chain recombines TRBV5-1 with TRBJ2-1; D not certain. The CDR3 consists of 13 residues. The germline V gene encodes CDR1 SGHRS and CDR2 YFSETQ. Between the trimmed V and J ends, which lost 4 bases and 5 bases, there was a span of 10 bases. The CDR3 DNA follows: TGCGCCAGCAGCCCGACCCGGGACAATGAGCAGTTCTTC. Translation gives CASSPTRDNEQFF.

The chain couples TRBV6-5 to TRBJ1-1; D call uncertain. CDR1 and CDR2 (germline): MNHEY, SVGAGI. The CDR3 has 14 residues. V was trimmed by 4 bases and J by 0 bases, leaving 9 bases between them. CDR3 sequence (DNA): TGTGCCAGCAGTTCGAGGGATATGAACACTGAAGCTTTCTTT. Amino acids: CASSSRDMNTEAFF.

The chain has TRBV27 and TRBJ1-5; the D gene is possibly TRBD1 (5 bases). CDR1 is MNHEY and CDR2 is SMNVEV in the germline V gene (reference sequence). The CDR3 is 16 residues long. The V end lost 5 bases, the J end lost 0 bases, and 14 bases lay between the germline ends. The CDR3 is CASSAQGGSSNQPQHF. Written as DNA, the CDR3 is TGTGCCAGCAGTGCCCAGGGAGGAAGTAGCAATCAGCCCCAGCATTTT.

The V call is TRBV5-1, the J call TRBJ2-5; perhaps TRBD2 as D (6 bases). Germline V gene data show CDR1 as SGHRS and CDR2 as YFSETQ. Trimming removed 3 bases from V and 4 bases from J, with 28 bases in between. This CDR3 has 19 residues. This CDR3 reads CASSSGRGIYSTRGETQYF. CDR3 coding DNA: TGCGCCAGCAGCTCAGGACGAGGGATTTATAGCACGCGGGGAGAGACCCAGTACTTC.

The genes are TRBV2 and TRBJ2-3; 10 bases line up with TRBD2. Germline CDR1 is SNHLY and CDR2 is FYNNEI. There are 17 residues in the CDR3. V gave up 4 bases and J gave up 0 bases; unmatched junction bases: 7. CDR3 amino acids: CASSGPLAGVSTDTQYF. In DNA, the CDR3 is TGTGCCAGCAGTGGACCCCTAGCGGGAGTTAGCACAGATACGCAGTATTTT.

The chain combines TRBV7-6 with TRBJ2-1; D unresolved. The CDR3 has 11 residues. Germline loops: CDR1 SGHVS, CDR2 FNYEAQ. Trimming removed 8 bases from V and 7 bases from J, with 9 bases in between. The CDR3 loop reads CASVLVNEQFF. The CDR3 DNA reads TGTGCCAGCGTACTTGTAAATGAGCAGTTCTTC.

The rearrangement links TRBV5-6 to TRBJ2-1, with 9 positions matching TRBD2. Trimming cost V 2 bases and J 7 bases; bases outside gene matches: 4. Germline CDR1 and CDR2: SGHDT and YYEEEE. The CDR3 has 14 residues. Here the CDR3 DNA reads TGTGCCAGCAGCTTCGAGCGGGAGGCGAATGAGCAGTTCTTC. Its protein is CASSFEREANEQFF.

This chain joins TRBV2 and TRBJ2-7; TRBD1 matches 8 bases. After removal of 2 bases from V and 5 bases from J, the junction contained 8 bases not matched to a gene. The CDR3 runs to 15 residues. Germline V gene sequence: CDR1 SNHLY, CDR2 FYNNEI. CDR3 coding DNA: TGTGCCAGCAGTGAACAGGGTCAGGGGGCCGACGAGCAGTACTTC. This codes for CASSEQGQGADEQYF.

V usage is TRBV6-6 and J usage is TRBJ2-7, with D possibly matching TRBD1 (6 bases). Germline V gene lookup returns CDR1 MNHNY and CDR2 SVGAGI (reference sequence). This CDR3 spans 12 amino acids. V lost 6 bases and J 4 bases, leaving 10 bases between the germline ends. CDR3 amino acids: CASRPTGYEQYF. The CDR3 DNA follows: TGTGCCAGCAGGCCCACAGGGTACGAGCAGTACTTC.

The chain links TRBV7-6 to TRBJ2-7, with D possibly TRBD2 on 5 matching bases. Deletions cut 7 bases from V and 6 bases from J, with 19 bases between. Germline V lookup: CDR1 SGHVS, CDR2 FNYEAQ. This CDR3 contains 14 residues. CDR3 sequence reads: CASTTTRAGAEQYF. CDR3 bases: TGTGCCAGCACCACCACTAGGGCAGGCGCCGAGCAGTACTTC.

The V and J genes are TRBV30 and TRBJ2-4; TRBD2 matches at 7 bases. From germline, CDR1 is GTSNPN and CDR2 SVGIG (reference sequence). V lost 2 bases and J lost 6; bases outside the gene matches: 10. There are 15 residues in the CDR3. The CDR3 region is CAWSSPAGEVNIQYF. The CDR3, as DNA: TGTGCCTGGAGTTCCCCGGCGGGAGAAGTAAACATTCAGTACTTC.

This rearrangement joins TRBV11-2 to TRBJ1-1; tentatively, D is TRBD1 (5 bases). CDR1 is SGHAT and CDR2 is FQNNGV in the germline V gene. This CDR3 comprises 14 residues. V dropped 3 bases and J dropped 1 base, with 9 bases sitting between them. The DNA of the CDR3 is TGTGCCAGCAGCTTCCTTGACAGGAACACTGAAGCTTTCTTT. Its translation is CASSFLDRNTEAFF. The full variable domain, completed using reference TRBV11-2 and TRBJ1-1, is EAGVAQSPRYKIIEKRQSVAFWCNPISGHATLYWYQQILGQGPKLLIQFQNNGVVDDSQLPKDRFSAERLKGVDSTLKIQPAKLEDSAVYLCASSFLDRNTEAFFGQGTRLTVV.

The J gene is TRBJ2-5, the V gene TRBV4-1; TRBD2 agrees at 7 bases. Germline lookup yields CDR1 MGHRA and CDR2 YSYEKL. The CDR3 totals 14 residues. V lost 4 bases, J lost 4 bases, and 6 bases stayed unmatched. The DNA of the CDR3 is TGCGCCAGCAGCCTCCGGGACTATGGAGAGACCCAGTACTTC. It translates to CASSLRDYGETQYF.

The chain links TRBV6-1 to TRBJ2-7; weak D call: TRBD1 (6 bases). The CDR3 has 13 residues. CDR1 MNHNS and CDR2 SASEGT come from the germline V gene. Trimming shortened V by 11 bases and J by 4 bases, and 18 bases separated the two germline ends. The CDR3, as DNA: TGTGCCGGAGAACAGGGCGAGGCGTACGAGCAGTACTTC. This translates into CAGEQGEAYEQYF.

The chain employs TRBV10-3 and TRBJ2-1, with 10 bases identical to TRBD2. The CDR3 has 14 residues. J gave up 3 bases and V 6 bases, and 2 bases lay outside the gene matches. Germline V gene sequence: CDR1 ENHRY, CDR2 SYGVKD. The CDR3 DNA reads TGTGCCATCAGAGGGACTAGCGACTACAATGAGCAGTTCTTC. Amino acids: CAIRGTSDYNEQFF.

The rearrangement joins TRBV27 to TRBJ1-1, with 8 bases aligning to TRBD1. The germline gives CDR1 MNHEY, CDR2 SMNVEV (reference sequence). The CDR3 is 18 residues long. Germline trimming cut 5 bases from V and 1 base from J; bases unmatched to any gene: 15. The DNA for the CDR3 is TGTGCCAGCAGTATAACCGGGACAGGTGGGGTCCCGAACACTGAAGCTTTCTTT. Protein sequence: CASSITGTGGVPNTEAFF.

This chain uses TRBV7-2 with TRBJ1-2, with D tentatively TRBD1 (5 bases). The germline CDR1 and CDR2 sequences are SGHTA and FQGNSA. The CDR3 length is 16 residues. Trimming cost V 1 base and J 6 bases, with 18 bases left between them. CDR3 bases: TGTGCCAGCAGCTTAGGGGGGGACGTCCCGAAGGATGGCTACACCTTC. It translates to CASSLGGDVPKDGYTF.

The chain recombines TRBV27 with TRBJ2-7; a weak D match, TRBD1 (5 bases). V lost 2 bases, J lost 2 bases, and 10 bases lay in between. The germline gives CDR1 MNHEY, CDR2 SMNVEV (reference sequence). CDR3 length: 14 amino acids. The CDR3 loop reads CASSLDAGPYEQYF. The CDR3 DNA reads as TGTGCCAGCAGTTTAGATGCAGGGCCCTACGAGCAGTACTTC.